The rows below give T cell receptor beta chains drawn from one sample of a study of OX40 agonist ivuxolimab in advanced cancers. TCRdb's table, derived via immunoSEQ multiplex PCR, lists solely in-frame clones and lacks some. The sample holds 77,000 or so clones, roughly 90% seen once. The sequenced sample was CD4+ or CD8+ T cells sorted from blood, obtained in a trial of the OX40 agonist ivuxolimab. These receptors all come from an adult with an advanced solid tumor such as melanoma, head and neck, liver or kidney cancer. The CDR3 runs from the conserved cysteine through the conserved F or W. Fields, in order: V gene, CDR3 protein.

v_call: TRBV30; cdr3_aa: CAWRESSYEQYF
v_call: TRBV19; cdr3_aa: CASSPQPDRAVYGYTF
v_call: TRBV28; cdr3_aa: CASGRSGVLSKNIQYF
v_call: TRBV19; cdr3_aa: CASSTLQGSNEKLFF
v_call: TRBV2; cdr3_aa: CASIRTQADTQYF
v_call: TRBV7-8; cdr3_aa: CASSSGEKLFF
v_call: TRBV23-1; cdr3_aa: CATAGDFTYGYTF
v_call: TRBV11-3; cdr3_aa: CASSLDWGYGYTF
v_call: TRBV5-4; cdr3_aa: CASSLSGGSYEQYF
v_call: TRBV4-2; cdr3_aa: CASSRQGSLEQYF
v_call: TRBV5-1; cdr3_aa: CASSLEGTRFSGNTIYF
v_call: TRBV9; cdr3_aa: CASSVVSGGDLNEQFF
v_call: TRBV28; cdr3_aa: CASSFGEWGIEKLFF
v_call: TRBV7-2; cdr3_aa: CASSSAGTRDYEQYF
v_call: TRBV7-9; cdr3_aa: CASSLVPGDTQYF
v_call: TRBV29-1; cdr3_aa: CSVIGSGEDTGELFF
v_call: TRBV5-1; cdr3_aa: CASSSQPGQGNEQYF
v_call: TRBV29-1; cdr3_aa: CSVRQGNTEAFF
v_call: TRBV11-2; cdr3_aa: CASRRGTGGREKLFF
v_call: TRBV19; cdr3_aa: CASSWRTKAIYF
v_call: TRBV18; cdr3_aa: CASHRVSGNTIYF
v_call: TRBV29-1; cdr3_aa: CSVEAGAVNTEAFF
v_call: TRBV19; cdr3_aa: CASQTGGRVTEAFF
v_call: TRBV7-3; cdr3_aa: CASSLVGGRKGEQFF
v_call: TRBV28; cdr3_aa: CASSQDSPGYEQYF
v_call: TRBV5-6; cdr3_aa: CASSQGPARGETQYF
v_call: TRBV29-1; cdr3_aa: CSVGGWSSPEAKNIQYF
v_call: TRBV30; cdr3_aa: CAWSPPTSGYYEQYF
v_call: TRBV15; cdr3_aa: CATSRDRNRDYEQYF
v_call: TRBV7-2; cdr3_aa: CASSSTDTQYF
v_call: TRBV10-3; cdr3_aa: CAISELGEDFRGGYGYTF
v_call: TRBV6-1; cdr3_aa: CASKSGTYNEQFF
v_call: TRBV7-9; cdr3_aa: CASSSSGELFF
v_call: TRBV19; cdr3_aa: CASSQGGETQYF
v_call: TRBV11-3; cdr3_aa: CASAAFMNTEAFF
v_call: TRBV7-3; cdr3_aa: CASSLRALAGRTNNEQFF
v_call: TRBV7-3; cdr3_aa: CASSPGSQETQYF
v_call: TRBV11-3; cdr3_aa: CASSPRIQGYGYTF
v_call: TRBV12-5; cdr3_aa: CASGLVPTGSSYEQYF
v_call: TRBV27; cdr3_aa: CASSSTSGRARNEQFF